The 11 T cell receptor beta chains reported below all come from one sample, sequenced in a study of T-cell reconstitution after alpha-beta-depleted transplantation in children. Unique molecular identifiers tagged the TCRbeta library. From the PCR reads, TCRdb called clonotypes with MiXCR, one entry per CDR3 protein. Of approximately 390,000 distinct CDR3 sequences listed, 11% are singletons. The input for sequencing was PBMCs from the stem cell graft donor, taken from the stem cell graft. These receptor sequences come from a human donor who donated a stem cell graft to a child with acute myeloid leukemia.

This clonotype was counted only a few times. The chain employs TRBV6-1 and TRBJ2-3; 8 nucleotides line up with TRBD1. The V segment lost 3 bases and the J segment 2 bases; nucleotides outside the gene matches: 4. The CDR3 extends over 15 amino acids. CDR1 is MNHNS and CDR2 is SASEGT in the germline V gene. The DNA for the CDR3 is TGTGCCAGCAGTGACCCGGACAGGGACACAGATACGCAGTATTTT. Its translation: CASSDPDRDTDTQYF.

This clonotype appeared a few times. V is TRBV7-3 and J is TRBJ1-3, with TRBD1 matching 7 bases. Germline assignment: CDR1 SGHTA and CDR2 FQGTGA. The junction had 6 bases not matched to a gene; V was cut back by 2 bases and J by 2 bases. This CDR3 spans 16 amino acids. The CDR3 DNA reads TGTGCCAGCAGCTTAGGGTTGCAGGGGGCTGGAAACACCATATATTTT. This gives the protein CASSLGLQGAGNTIYF.

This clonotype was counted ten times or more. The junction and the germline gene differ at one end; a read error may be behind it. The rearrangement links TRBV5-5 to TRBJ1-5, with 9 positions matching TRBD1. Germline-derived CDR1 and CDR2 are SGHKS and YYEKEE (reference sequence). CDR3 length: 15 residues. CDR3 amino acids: CVSSLGDRVDQPQHF. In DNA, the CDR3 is TGTGTCAGCAGCTTGGGGGACAGGGTGGATCAGCCCCAGCATTTT.

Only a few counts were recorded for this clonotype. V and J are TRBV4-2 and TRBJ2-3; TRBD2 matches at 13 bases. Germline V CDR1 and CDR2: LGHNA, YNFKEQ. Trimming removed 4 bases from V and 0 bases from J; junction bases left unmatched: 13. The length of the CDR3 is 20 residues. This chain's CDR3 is CASSLGRTSGRAGSTDTQYF. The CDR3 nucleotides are TGTGCCAGCAGCCTCGGTAGGACTAGCGGGAGAGCGGGTAGCACAGATACGCAGTATTTT.

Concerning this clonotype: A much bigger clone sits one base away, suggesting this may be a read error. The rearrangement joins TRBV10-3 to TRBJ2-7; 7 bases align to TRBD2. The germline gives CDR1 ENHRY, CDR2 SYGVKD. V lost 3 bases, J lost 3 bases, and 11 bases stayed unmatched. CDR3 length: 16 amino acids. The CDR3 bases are TGTGCCATCAGTGACGGGACTATCGGGAGAGTCTACGAGCAGTACTTC. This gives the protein CAISDGTIGRVYEQYF.

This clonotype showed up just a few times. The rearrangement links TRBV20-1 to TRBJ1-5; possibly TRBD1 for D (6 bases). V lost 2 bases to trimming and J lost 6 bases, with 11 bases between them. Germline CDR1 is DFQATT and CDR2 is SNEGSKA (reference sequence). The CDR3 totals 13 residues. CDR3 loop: CSARPSGAQPQHF. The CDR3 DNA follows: TGCAGTGCTAGACCGTCAGGGGCTCAGCCCCAGCATTTT.

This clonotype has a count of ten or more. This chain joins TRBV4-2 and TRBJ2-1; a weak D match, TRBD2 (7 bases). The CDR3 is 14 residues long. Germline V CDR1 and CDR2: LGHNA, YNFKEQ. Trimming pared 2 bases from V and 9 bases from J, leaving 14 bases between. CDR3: CASSQRGGGGEQFF. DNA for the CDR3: TGTGCCAGCAGCCAACGTGGGGGAGGGGGTGAGCAGTTCTTC.

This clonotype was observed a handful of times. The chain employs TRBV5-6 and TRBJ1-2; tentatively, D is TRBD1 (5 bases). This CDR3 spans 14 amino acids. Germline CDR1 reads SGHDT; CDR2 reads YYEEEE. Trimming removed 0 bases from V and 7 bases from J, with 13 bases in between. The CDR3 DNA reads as TGTGCCAGCAGCTTGGGAGTGCGGGGGTTTGGCTACACCTTC. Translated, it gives CASSLGVRGFGYTF.

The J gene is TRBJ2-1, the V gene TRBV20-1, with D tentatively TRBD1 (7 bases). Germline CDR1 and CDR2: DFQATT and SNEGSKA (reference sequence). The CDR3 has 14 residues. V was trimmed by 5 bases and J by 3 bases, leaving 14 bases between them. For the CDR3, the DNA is TGCAGTGCTTGGGGGGACAGAGACTACAATGAGCAGTTCTTC. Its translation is CSAWGDRDYNEQFF.

The CDR3: CASSSPGQETKTQYF. CDR3 DNA sequence: TGCGCCAGCAGCTCGCCGGGACAGGAGACCAAGACCCAGTACTTC. The J gene is TRBJ2-5, the V gene TRBV5-1; TRBD1 agrees at 8 bases. CDR3 length: 15 amino acids. Germline CDR1 SGHRS, CDR2 YFSETQ. J was trimmed by 6 bases and V by 3 bases; bases with no gene match: 10.

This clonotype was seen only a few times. The CDR3, as DNA: TGCGCCAGCAGCGTAAGGGGGGGTCTCTCTGGGGCCAACGTCCTGACTTTC. It is translated as CASSVRGGLSGANVLTF. The chain links TRBV5-1 to TRBJ2-6; TRBD2 might be the D (7 bases). This CDR3 is built from 17 residues. CDR1 and CDR2 (germline): SGHRS, YFSETQ. V was clipped by 4 bases and J by 0 bases, with 14 bases between them.